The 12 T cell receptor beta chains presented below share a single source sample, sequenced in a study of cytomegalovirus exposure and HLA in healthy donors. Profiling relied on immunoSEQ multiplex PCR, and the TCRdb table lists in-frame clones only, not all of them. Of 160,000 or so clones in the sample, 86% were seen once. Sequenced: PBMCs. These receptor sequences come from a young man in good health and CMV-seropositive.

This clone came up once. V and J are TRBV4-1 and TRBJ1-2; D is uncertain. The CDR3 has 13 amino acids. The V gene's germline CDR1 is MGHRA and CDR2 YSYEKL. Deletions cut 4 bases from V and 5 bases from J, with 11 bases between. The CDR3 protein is CASSPREGYGYTF. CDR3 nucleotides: TGCGCCAGCAGCCCCCGAGAGGGATATGGCTACACCTTC.

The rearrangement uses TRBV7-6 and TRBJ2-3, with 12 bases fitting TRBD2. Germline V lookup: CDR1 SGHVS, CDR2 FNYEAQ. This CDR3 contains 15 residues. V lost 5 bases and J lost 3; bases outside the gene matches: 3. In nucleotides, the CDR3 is TGTGCCAGCAGCCCTAGCGGGAGGGGTACAGATACGCAGTATTTT. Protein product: CASSPSGRGTDTQYF.

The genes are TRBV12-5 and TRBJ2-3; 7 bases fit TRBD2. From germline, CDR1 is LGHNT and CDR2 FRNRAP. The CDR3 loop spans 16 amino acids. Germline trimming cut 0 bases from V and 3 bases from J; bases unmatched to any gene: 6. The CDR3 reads CASGLVRGVVTDTQYF. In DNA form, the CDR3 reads TGTGCTAGTGGTTTGGTACGGGGGGTCGTGACAGATACGCAGTATTTT. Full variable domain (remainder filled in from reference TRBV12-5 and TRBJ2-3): DARVTQTPRHKVTEMGQEVTMRCQPILGHNTVFWYRQTMMQGLELLAYFRNRAPLDDSGMPKDRFSAEMPDATLATLKIQPSEPRDSAVYFCASGLVRGVVTDTQYFGPGTRLTVL.

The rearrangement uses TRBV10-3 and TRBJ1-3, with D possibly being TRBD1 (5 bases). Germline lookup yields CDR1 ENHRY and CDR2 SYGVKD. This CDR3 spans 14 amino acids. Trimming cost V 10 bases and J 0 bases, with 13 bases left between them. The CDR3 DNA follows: TGTGCCACGGGGGACTCCCGCTCTGGAAACACCATATATTTT. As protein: CATGDSRSGNTIYF.

The CDR3 protein is CASSTDRGNNYGYTF. CDR3 DNA sequence: TGTGCCAGCAGCACGGACAGGGGGAACAACTATGGCTACACCTTC. The gene calls are TRBV5-4 and TRBJ1-2, with 10 positions matching TRBD1. This CDR3 is 15 amino acids long. The germline V gene has CDR1 SGHNT and CDR2 YYREEE (reference sequence). Trimming at V came to 4 bases and at J to 2 bases, leaving 5 bases not matched to a gene.

This CDR3 is CASSLDDSLAGVEQYF. The DNA of the CDR3 is TGTGCCAGCAGCTTAGACGATTCACTAGCGGGAGTCGAGCAGTACTTC. This chain uses TRBV11-2 with TRBJ2-7; 11 bases fit TRBD2. The CDR3 consists of 16 residues. After removal of 0 bases from V and 6 bases from J, the junction contained 7 bases not matched to a gene. CDR1 is SGHAT and CDR2 is FQNNGV in the germline V gene. Using reference TRBV11-2 and TRBJ2-7 for the parts outside the CDR3, the full variable domain is EAGVAQSPRYKIIEKRQSVAFWCNPISGHATLYWYQQILGQGPKLLIQFQNNGVVDDSQLPKDRFSAERLKGVDSTLKIQPAKLEDSAVYLCASSLDDSLAGVEQYFGPGTRLTVT.

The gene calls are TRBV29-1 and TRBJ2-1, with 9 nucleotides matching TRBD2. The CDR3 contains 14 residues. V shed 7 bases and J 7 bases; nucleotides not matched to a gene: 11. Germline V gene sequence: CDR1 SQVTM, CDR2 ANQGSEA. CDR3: CSAFLAGGGNEQFF. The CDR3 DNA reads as TGCAGCGCCTTTTTGGCGGGGGGGGGAAATGAGCAGTTCTTC.

The CDR3: CSSPGPSGTEAFF. CDR3 nucleotide sequence: TGCAGCTCCCCGGGCCCCAGCGGGACTGAAGCTTTCTTT. The rearrangement links TRBV29-1 to TRBJ1-1; no reliable D call. V lost 8 bases and J lost 5, with 18 bases in between. This CDR3 is 13 amino acids long. CDR1 and CDR2 (germline): SQVTM, ANQGSEA.

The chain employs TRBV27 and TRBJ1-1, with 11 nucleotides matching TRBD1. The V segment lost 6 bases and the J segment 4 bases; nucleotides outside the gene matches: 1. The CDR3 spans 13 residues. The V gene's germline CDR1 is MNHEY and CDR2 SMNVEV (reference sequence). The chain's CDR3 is CASRGTGGTEAFF. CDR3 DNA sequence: TGTGCCAGCAGGGGGACAGGGGGCACTGAAGCTTTCTTT.

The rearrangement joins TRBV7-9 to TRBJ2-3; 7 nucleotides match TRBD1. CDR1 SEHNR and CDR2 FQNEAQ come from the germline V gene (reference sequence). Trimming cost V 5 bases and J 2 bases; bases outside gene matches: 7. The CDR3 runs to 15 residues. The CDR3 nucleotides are TGTGCCAGCAGCCCACGGACAGGAACCACAGATACGCAGTATTTT. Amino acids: CASSPRTGTTDTQYF.

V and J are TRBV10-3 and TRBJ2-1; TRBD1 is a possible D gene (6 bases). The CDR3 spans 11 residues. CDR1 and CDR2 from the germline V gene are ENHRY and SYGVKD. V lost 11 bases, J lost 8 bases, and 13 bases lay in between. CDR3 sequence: CAASTGHEQFF. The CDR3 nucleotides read TGTGCCGCCTCTACAGGGCATGAGCAGTTCTTC.

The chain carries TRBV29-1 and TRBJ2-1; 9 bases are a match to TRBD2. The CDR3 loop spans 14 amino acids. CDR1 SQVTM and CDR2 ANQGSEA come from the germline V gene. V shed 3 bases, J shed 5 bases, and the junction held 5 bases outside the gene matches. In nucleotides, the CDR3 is TGCAGCGTTGAGTGGGCTAGCGGGAACAATGAGCAGTTCTTC. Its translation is CSVEWASGNNEQFF.